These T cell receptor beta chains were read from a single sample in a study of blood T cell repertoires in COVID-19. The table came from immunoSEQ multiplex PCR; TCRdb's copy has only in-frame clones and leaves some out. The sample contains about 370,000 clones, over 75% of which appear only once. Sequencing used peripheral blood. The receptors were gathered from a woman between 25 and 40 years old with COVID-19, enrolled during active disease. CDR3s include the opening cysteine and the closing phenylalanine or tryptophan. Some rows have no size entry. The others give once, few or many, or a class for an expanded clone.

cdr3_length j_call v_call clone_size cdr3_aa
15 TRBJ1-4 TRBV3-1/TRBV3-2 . CASSQGTASNEKLFF
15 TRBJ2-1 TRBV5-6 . CASSAGLAGVREQFF
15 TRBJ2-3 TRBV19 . CASSIRRRGTDTQYF
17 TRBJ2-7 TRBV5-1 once CASSLAGAAGSPHEQYF
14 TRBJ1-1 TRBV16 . CASSLTREGTEAFF
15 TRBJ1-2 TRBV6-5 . CASNPGAGVNYGYTF
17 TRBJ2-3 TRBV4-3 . CASSQGVAGGPADTQYF
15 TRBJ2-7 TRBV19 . CASSKGLAGGYEQYF
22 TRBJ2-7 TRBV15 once CATSRDWFIGTPRAGFSYEQYF
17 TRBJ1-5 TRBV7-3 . CASTTRGPRGFNQPQHF
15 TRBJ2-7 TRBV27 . CASSPWGGRAHEQYF
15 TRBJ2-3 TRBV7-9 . CASSLGQAGTDTQYF
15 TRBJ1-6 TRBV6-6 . CASSSLLGDSSPLHF
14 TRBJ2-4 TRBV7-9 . CASSLDRGRVIQYF
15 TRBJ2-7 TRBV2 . CASSEHAGGLREQYF
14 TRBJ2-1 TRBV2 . CASASAGAYNEQFF
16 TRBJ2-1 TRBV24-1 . CATSDTGTGYANEQFF
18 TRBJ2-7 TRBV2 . CASRRSGSFSGTTYEQYF
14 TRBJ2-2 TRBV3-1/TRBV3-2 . CASSPGGGTGELFF
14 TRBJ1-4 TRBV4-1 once CASSPFATNEKLFF
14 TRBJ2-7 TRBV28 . CASSFQQMVYEQYF
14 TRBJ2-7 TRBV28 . CASTRVGRPSEQYF
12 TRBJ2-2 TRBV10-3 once CAIFGGAGELFF
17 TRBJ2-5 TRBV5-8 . CASSYRGLAGALETQYF
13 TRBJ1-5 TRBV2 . CASAGRTNQPQHF
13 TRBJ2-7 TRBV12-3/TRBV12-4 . CASSLHSRNEQYF
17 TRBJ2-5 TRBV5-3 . CARSSKGLRKLQETQYF
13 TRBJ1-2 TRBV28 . CASIPAGTGGRTF
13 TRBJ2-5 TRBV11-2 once CASSRHIQETQYF
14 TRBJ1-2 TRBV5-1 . CASSPGQELYGYTF
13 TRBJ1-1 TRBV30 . CAWKTGLNTEAFF
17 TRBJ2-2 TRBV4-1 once CASSQLGGLIGTGELFF
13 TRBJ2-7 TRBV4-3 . CASSQDRLYEQYF
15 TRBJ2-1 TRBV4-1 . CASSRSGDGDNEQFF
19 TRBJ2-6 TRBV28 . CASSLLAPGPPGGANVLTF
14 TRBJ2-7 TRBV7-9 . CASSSGGSGREQYF
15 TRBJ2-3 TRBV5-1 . CASRDRGDTTDTQYF
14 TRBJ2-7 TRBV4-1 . CASSQGTYGYEQYF
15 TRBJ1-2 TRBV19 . CASSTHEGRVAGYTF
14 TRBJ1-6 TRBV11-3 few CASSRGQENSPLHF
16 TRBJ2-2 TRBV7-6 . CASSSLQGTPPGELFF
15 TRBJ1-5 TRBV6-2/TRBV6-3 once CASSYGDRYNQPQHF
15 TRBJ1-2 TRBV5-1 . CASSPGGGHIYGYTF
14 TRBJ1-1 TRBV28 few CASTPTAMNTEAFF